The following is a TCR beta chain sequence with its context. Using immunoSEQ multiplex PCR, the repertoire was profiled, and TCRdb retains in-frame clones only, with some absent. The table shows under 250,000 clones, with about 89% occurring only once. This entry is derived from a study of blood T cell repertoires in COVID-19. Background on the study: The samples span acute and convalescent COVID-19 from the United States, Italy and Spain. Sample material is recorded as cDNA or gDNA derived from T cells, B-cell-depleted T cells, or PBMCs.

Germline V gene sequence: CDR1 MNHEY, CDR2 SVGAGI. Trimming removed 11 bases at V and 2 bases at J, with 14 bases between. This CDR3 spans 13 amino acids. The sequence was obtained from a woman aged 55-75 years who had recovered from COVID-19. V usage is TRBV6-5 and J usage is TRBJ2-3; a weak D match, TRBD2 (5 bases). The sequencing input was peripheral blood. CDR3 in amino acids: CAGSGGFTDTQYF. CDR3 sequence (DNA): TGTGCCGGAAGCGGCGGGTTCACAGATACGCAGTATTTT.